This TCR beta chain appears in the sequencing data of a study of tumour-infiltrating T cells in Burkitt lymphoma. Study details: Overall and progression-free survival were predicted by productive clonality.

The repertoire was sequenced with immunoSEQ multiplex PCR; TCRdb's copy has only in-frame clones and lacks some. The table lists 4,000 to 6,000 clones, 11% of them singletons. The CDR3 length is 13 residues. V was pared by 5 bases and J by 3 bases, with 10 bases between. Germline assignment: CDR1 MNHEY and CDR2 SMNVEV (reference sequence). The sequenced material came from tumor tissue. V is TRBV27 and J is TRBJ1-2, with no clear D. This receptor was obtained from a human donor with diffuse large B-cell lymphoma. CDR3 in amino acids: CASSGPYDYGYTF. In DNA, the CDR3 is TGTGCCAGCAGTGGGCCTTATGACTATGGCTACACCTTC.